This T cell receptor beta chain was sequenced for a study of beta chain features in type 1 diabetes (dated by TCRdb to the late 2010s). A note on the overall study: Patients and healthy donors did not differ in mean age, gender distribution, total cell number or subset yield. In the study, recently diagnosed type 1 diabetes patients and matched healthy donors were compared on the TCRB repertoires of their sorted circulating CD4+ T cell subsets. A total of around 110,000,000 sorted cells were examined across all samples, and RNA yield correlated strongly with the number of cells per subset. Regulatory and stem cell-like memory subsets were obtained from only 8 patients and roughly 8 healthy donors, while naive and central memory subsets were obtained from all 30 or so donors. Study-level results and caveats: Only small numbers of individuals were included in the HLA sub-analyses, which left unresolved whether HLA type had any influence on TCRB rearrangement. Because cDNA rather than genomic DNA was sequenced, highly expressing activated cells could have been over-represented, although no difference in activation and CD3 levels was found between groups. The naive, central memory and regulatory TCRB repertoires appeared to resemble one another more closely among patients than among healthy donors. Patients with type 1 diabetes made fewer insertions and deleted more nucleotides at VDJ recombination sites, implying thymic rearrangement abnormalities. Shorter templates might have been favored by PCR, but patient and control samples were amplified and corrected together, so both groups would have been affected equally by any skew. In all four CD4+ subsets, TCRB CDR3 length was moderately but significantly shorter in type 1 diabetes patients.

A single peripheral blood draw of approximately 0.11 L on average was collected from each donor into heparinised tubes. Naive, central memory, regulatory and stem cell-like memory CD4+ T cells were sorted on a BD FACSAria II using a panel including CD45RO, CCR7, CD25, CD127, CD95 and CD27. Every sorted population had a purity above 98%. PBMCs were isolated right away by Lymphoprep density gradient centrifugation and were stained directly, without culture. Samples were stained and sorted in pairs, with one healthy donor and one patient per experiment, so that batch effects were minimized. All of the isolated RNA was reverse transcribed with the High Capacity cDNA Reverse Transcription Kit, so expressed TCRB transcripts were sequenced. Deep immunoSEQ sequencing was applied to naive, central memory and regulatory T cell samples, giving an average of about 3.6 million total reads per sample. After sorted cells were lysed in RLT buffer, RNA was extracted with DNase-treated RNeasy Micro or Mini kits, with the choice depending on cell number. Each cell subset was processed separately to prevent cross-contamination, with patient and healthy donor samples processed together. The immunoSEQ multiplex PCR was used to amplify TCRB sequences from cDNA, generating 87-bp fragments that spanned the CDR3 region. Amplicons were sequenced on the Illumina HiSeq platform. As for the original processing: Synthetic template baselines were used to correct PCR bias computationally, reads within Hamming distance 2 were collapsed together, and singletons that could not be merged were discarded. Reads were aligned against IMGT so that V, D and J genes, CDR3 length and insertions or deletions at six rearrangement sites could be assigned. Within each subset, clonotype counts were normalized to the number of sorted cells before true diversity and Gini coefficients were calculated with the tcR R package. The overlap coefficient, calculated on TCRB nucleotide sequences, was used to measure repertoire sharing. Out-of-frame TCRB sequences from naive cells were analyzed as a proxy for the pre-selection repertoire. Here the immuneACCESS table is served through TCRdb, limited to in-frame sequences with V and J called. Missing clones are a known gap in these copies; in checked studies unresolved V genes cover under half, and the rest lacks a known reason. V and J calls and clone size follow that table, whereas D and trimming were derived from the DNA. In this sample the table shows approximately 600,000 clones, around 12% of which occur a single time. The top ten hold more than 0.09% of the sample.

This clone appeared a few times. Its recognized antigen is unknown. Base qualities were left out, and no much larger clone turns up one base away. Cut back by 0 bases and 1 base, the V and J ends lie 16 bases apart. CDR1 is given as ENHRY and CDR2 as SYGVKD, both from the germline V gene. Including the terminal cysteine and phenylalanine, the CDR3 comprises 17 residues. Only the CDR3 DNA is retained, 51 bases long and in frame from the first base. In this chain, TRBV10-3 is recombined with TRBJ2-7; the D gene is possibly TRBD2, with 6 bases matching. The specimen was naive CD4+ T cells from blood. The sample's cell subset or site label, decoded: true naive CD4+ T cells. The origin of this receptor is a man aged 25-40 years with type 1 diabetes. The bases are TGTGCCATCAGTGAGTCGAAGTCCAGTGGGGGGTCCTACGAGCAGTACTTC. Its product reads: CAISESKSSGGSYEQYF.